The rows below give T cell receptor beta chains drawn from one sample of a study of T-cell reconstitution after alpha-beta-depleted transplantation in children. TCRdb re-called the PCR reads through MiXCR, storing one row per CDR3 protein. The sample lists some 240,000 distinct CDR3 sequences, approximately 9.7% occurring once. The sample consisted of PBMCs from the stem cell graft donor, taken from the stem cell graft. The receptors stem from a human donor who donated a stem cell graft to a child with SCID. Each CDR3 is given with its conserved first and last residue. D genes are given only for firm matches. Not every row has a clone size; where given, it reads once, few, many or a size class.

>TRBV5-1|13|TRBJ1-6|many|.
CASSSGVNSPLHF
TGCGCCAGCAGCTCGGGGGTTAATTCACCCCTCCACTTT
>TRBV10-3|16|TRBJ2-7|many|TRBD2
CAISESTQRETYEQYF
TGTGCCATCAGTGAGTCGACCCAGCGGGAGACCTACGAGCAGTACTTC
>TRBV20-1|15|TRBJ2-7|.|.
CSARDPQLGSYEQYF
TGCAGTGCTAGAGATCCACAGCTTGGCTCCTACGAGCAGTACTTC
>TRBV4-1|14|TRBJ1-2|many|.
CASSQGGGNYGYTF
TGCGCCAGCAGCCAAGGGGGAGGGAACTATGGCTACACCTTC
>TRBV20-1|12|TRBJ2-5|many|.
CSAKDTGETQYF
TGCAGTGCTAAGGACACTGGGGAGACCCAGTACTTC
>TRBV5-1|15|TRBJ2-4|many|TRBD2
CASSTGGGAEDIQYF
TGCGCCAGCAGTACGGGGGGAGGGGCGGAGGACATTCAGTACTTC
>TRBV11-2|14|TRBJ2-3|.|.
CASSPVGRTDTQYF
TGTGCCAGCAGCCCCGTGGGACGCACAGATACGCAGTATTTT
>TRBV12-3/TRBV12-4|14|TRBJ1-2|many|.
CASSPRGENYGYTF
TGTGCCAGCAGTCCACGGGGGGAGAACTATGGCTACACCTTC
>TRBV27|13|TRBJ2-1|many|TRBD1
CASPGTGDNEQFF
TGTGCCAGCCCCGGGACAGGGGACAATGAGCAGTTCTTC
>TRBV7-9|14|TRBJ1-1|.|.
CASSPTAERSEAFF
TGTGCCAGCAGCCCCACGGCTGAGAGGTCCGAAGCTTTCTTT
>TRBV28|11|TRBJ1-5|many|.
CASSLNQPQHF
TGTGCCAGCAGTTTGAATCAGCCCCAGCATTTT
>TRBV20-1|16|TRBJ1-4|many|.
CSARSPQGSTNEKLFF
TGCAGTGCCCGGTCCCCACAGGGTTCAACTAATGAAAAACTGTTTTTT